This T cell receptor (beta chain) was sequenced for a study of metastatic and nonmetastatic thyroid tumors. Study-level findings and limits: Reports indicated that malignant thyroid tumors showed significantly higher TCR beta diversity than benign nodules did, in blood and tumor.

Patients were all untreated before their thyroid surgery. Original processing methods: CDR3 differences across clinicopathological groups were used to build a distant-metastasis classifier for papillary thyroid cancer. TCRdb reanalyzed the PCR reads with MiXCR. Here the V and J calls rest on TCRdb's processing, not on the authors' analysis. The table has approximately 82,000 clones, 12% seen once; the top ten hold 7% to 9%. This clone was seen many times. Its antigen is unidentified. The germline V and J ends were trimmed by 4 bases and 3 bases, with 9 bases remaining between them. The CDR3 is 12 amino acids. Per germline, CDR1 SQVTM and CDR2 ANQGSEA.

The J gene is TRBJ1-1, the V gene TRBV29-1, with unresolved D. The receptor was derived from a female donor with papillary thyroid cancer or a benign thyroid nodule (not recorded which). Some clones in this sample may be carry-over from other donors' samples. The sample consisted of tumor tissue. The CDR3 protein is CSVGRRDTEAFF. CDR3 in DNA: TGCAGCGTTGGGCGGCGGGACACTGAAGCTTTCTTT.